This is a list of T cell receptor beta chains from one sample in a study of T cells in Graves' hyperthyroidism and ophthalmopathy. TCRdb recomputed calls from the multiplex PCR reads with MiXCR, one row per CDR3 protein. Among about 560,000 distinct CDR3 sequences listed, over 15% were seen once. Sequences were obtained from blood. The receptors stem from a woman aged 18-29 years with Graves' hyperthyroidism. Each CDR3 is given with its conserved first and last residue. The D gene is left open where the match is weak. For some rows the clone size is stated as once, few or many, or as a class when expanded; others skip it.

J: TRBJ2-1
size: few
D: TRBD2
V: TRBV7-9
CDR3: CASSRGLAGFF
DNA: TGTGCCAGCAGCCGCGGACTAGCGGGGTTCTTC

J: TRBJ2-1
size: many
D: -
V: TRBV28
CDR3: CASRPPNEQFF
DNA: TGTGCCAGCAGACCCCCCAATGAGCAGTTCTTC

J: TRBJ2-1
size: many
D: TRBD2
V: TRBV7-9
CDR3: CASSPETSGSYEQFF
DNA: TGTGCCAGCAGCCCGGAGACTAGCGGGAGTTATGAGCAGTTCTTC

J: TRBJ1-1
size: many
D: TRBD1
V: TRBV28
CDR3: CASSLYGGGVNTEAFF
DNA: TGTGCCAGCAGTTTATACGGAGGGGGCGTGAACACTGAAGCTTTCTTT

J: TRBJ1-2
size: many
D: TRBD1
V: TRBV11-2
CDR3: CASSSGTGADYGYTF
DNA: TGTGCCAGCAGCTCCGGGACAGGGGCGGACTATGGCTACACCTTC

J: TRBJ1-2
size: -
D: -
V: TRBV13
CDR3: CASSELPTGYYGYTF
DNA: TGTGCCAGCAGTGAACTCCCTACAGGGTACTATGGCTACACCTTC

J: TRBJ1-5
size: once
D: -
V: TRBV27
CDR3: CASSLYSGRSSNQPQHF
DNA: TGTGCCAGCAGTTTATATTCGGGTAGGAGTAGCAATCAGCCCCAGCATTTT

J: TRBJ1-1
size: few
D: -
V: TRBV5-4
CDR3: CASSLGTDQAFF
DNA: TGTGCCAGCAGCTTGGGGACAGACCAAGCTTTCTTT

J: TRBJ2-1
size: -
D: -
V: TRBV30
CDR3: CAWSHGAGSYNEQFF
DNA: TGTGCCTGGAGTCACGGGGCGGGCTCCTACAATGAGCAGTTCTTC

J: TRBJ1-1
size: many
D: -
V: TRBV20-1
CDR3: CSGNLGNTEAFF
DNA: TGCAGTGGGAACCTTGGGAACACTGAAGCTTTCTTT

J: TRBJ2-1
size: -
D: -
V: TRBV15
CDR3: CATSRVVGNEQFF
DNA: TGTGCCACCAGCAGAGTGGTAGGCAATGAGCAGTTCTTC

J: TRBJ2-1
size: -
D: TRBD2
V: TRBV19
CDR3: CASNPRDGRAIYEQFF
DNA: TGTGCCAGTAATCCCCGGGACGGGAGGGCCATCTATGAGCAGTTCTTC

J: TRBJ2-3
size: few
D: -
V: TRBV12-5
CDR3: CASLWGVTDTQYF
DNA: TGTGCTAGCCTTTGGGGGGTCACAGATACGCAGTATTTT

J: TRBJ2-1
size: many
D: -
V: TRBV11-2
CDR3: CASSRRGVPFF
DNA: TGTGCCAGCAGCCGACGAGGGGTTCCGTTCTTC

J: TRBJ2-1
size: many
D: TRBD1
V: TRBV7-3
CDR3: CASSSGQTSYNEQFF
DNA: TGTGCCAGCAGCTCGGGACAGACCTCCTACAATGAGCAGTTCTTC

J: TRBJ1-2
size: few
D: TRBD1
V: TRBV29-1
CDR3: CSVERQPQGGYTF
DNA: TGCAGCGTTGAGCGGCAGCCACAGGGGGGCTACACCTTC